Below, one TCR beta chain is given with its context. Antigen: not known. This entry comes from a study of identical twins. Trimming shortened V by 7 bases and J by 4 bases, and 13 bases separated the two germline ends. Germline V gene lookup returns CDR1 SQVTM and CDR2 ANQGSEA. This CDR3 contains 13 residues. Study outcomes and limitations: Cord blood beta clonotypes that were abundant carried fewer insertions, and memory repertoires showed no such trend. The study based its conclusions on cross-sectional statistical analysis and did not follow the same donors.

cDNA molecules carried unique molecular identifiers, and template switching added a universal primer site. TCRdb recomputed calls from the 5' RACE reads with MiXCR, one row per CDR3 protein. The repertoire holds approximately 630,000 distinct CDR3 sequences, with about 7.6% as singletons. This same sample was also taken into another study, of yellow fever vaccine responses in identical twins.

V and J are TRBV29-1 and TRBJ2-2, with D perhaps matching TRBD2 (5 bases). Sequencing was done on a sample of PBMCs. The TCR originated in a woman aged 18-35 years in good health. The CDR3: CSAPREFTGELFF. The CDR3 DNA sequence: TGCAGCGCTCCGAGGGAATTCACCGGGGAGCTGTTTTTT.